This entry features one TCR beta chain sequence. The antigen is undetermined. TCRdb processed the 5' RACE reads anew with MiXCR; each CDR3 protein has one entry. The sample has 250,000 to 350,000 distinct CDR3 sequences, 8.7% seen once. This CDR3 spans 14 amino acids. Per the germline V gene, CDR1 is MNHEY and CDR2 is SVGAGI. The V end was cut by 0 bases, the J end by 5 bases, with 8 bases between. The sample comes from a study of T cells after yellow fever vaccination. Study context: SMART-Seq v4 Ultra Low Input prepared libraries from low-cell fractions. Study-wide findings and caveats: High-abundance clonotypes from the bulk population could contaminate FACS-sorted repertoires.

The source material was CD4+ T cells sorted from PBMCs, sampled 5 days after the yellow fever booster vaccination. The chain joins TRBV6-5 to TRBJ1-3; a possible D gene is TRBD1 (5 bases). The sequence was collected from a man younger than 35 who received the YFV17D yellow fever vaccine. For the CDR3, the DNA is TGTGCCAGCAGTTACTCGGGGCCCAGAAACACCATATATTTT. Translating gives CASSYSGPRNTIYF.